Each of the 30 T cell receptor beta chains below was sequenced from the same sample in a study of blood T cells in healthy people across ages (dated by TCRdb to about 2015). Libraries were constructed by 5' RACE. TCRdb lists the instrument as Illumina HiSeq 2500. A second roughly 6 to 12 cycle PCR used a sample-barcoded 5' primer and a J-beta primer mix. TCRdb handled the public reads itself, with Q25 trimming in fastp and clone calling in MiXCR, and kept productive beta chains. Records with the same CDR3 protein are collapsed into one entry carrying the most frequent genes and DNA. For this sample there are more than 700,000 distinct CDR3 sequences; about half appear just once. Clones ranked in the top ten supply over 15% of the sample. Sequenced sample: blood. These TCRs come from a man older than 75 in good health.

V and J are TRBV30 and TRBJ2-3; 8 bases are a match to TRBD1. With 7 bases clipped from V and 5 bases from J, the junction kept 5 bases outside the gene matches. The germline CDR1 and CDR2 sequences are GTSNPN and SVGIG (reference sequence). This CDR3 spans 12 amino acids. In nucleotides, the CDR3 is TGTGCCTCGACAGGGGCTGGAGATACGCAGTATTTT. It translates to CASTGAGDTQYF.

The V gene is TRBV10-3, the J gene TRBJ2-5; D gene uncertain. Looked up from germline, CDR1 is ENHRY and CDR2 is SYGVKD. The CDR3 runs to 12 residues. V gave up 4 bases and J gave up 1 base, with 4 bases separating them. CDR3 loop: CAISASQETQYF. DNA for the CDR3: TGTGCCATCAGTGCATCCCAAGAGACCCAGTACTTC.

The chain links TRBV11-2 to TRBJ2-3, with 11 bases matching TRBD2. The CDR3 is 16 amino acids. The germline V gene has CDR1 SGHAT and CDR2 FQNNGV. V dropped 5 bases and J dropped 2; count of bases not matched to a gene: 6. CDR3 bases: TGTGCCAGCAGCCAATGGACTAGCGGGTACACAGATACGCAGTATTTT. Its translation: CASSQWTSGYTDTQYF.

CDR3 amino acids: CASSVNSGETQYF. CDR3 in DNA: TGTGCCAGCAGCGTGAACAGTGGGGAGACCCAGTACTTC. The rearrangement links TRBV7-2 to TRBJ2-5; the D is unclear. Germline V gives CDR1 SGHTA, CDR2 FQGNSA. This CDR3 is 13 amino acids long. V dropped 5 bases and J dropped 5 bases, with 12 bases sitting between them. Filled out from reference TRBV7-2 and TRBJ2-5, the complete variable domain reads GAGVSQSPSNKVTEKGKDVELRCDPISGHTALYWYRQSLGQGLEFLIYFQGNSAPDKSGLPSDRFSAERTGGSVSTLTIQRTQQEDSAVYLCASSVNSGETQYFGPGTRLLVL.

This clonotype was seen a few times. The J gene is TRBJ2-7, the V gene TRBV15; 11 nucleotides line up with TRBD2. Germline assignment: CDR1 LNHNV and CDR2 YYDKDF (reference sequence). The CDR3 spans 15 residues. V lost 0 bases, J lost 3 bases, and 1 base stayed unmatched. The CDR3 protein is CATSRELAGDYEQYF. The CDR3 region has the DNA TGTGCCACCAGCAGAGAACTAGCGGGAGACTACGAGCAGTACTTC.

The rearrangement joins TRBV7-2 to TRBJ2-7, with 7 bases matching TRBD1. The junction had 4 bases not matched to a gene; V was cut back by 5 bases and J by 0 bases. This CDR3 comprises 14 residues. Germline V gene data show CDR1 as SGHTA and CDR2 as FQGNSA. The CDR3 protein is CASSQGVSSYEQYF. Here the CDR3 DNA reads TGTGCCAGCAGCCAGGGGGTTAGCTCCTACGAGCAGTACTTC.

J is TRBJ1-2 and V is TRBV5-1; D is unclear. The CDR3 contains 12 residues. Germline V gene sequence: CDR1 SGHRS, CDR2 YFSETQ. Trimming cost V 0 bases and J 8 bases, with 8 bases left between them. The CDR3 loop is CASSLDGRGYTF. The CDR3 coding sequence is TGCGCCAGCAGCTTGGACGGGCGGGGCTACACCTTC.

This clonotype was counted only a few times. The V call is TRBV12-3 or TRBV12-4, the J call TRBJ1-1; the D gene is possibly TRBD1 (6 bases). This CDR3 is built from 15 residues. Trimming shortened V by 5 bases and J by 0 bases, and 13 bases separated the two germline ends. The CDR3 protein is CASSQLTGLNTEAFF. In DNA form, the CDR3 reads TGTGCCAGCAGTCAACTCACAGGGTTGAACACTGAAGCTTTCTTT.

To note about this clonotype: A junction boundary mismatches the germline segment, possibly from a read error. This chain joins TRBV4-2 and TRBJ2-7; D unclear. CDR3 size: 15 residues. Germline CDR1 and CDR2: LGHNA and YNFKEQ. The CDR3 here is CASGQDAAGPYEQYF. The CDR3 bases are TGTGCCAGCGGCCAAGATGCGGCTGGGCCCTACGAGCAGTACTTC.

This chain links TRBV28 with TRBJ1-5, with unresolved D. The CDR3 has 16 residues. Germline lookup yields CDR1 MDHEN and CDR2 SYDVKM. V was shortened by 6 bases and J by 0 bases, with 15 bases between the two germline ends. This CDR3 reads CASSSLTVYSNQPQHF. For the CDR3, the DNA is TGTGCCAGCAGCTCCTTGACGGTTTATAGCAATCAGCCCCAGCATTTT.

The CDR3, as DNA: TGCAGTGCACAGAGGTCCGGGAGTCGGTACGAGCAGTACTTC. Amino acid sequence: CSAQRSGSRYEQYF. This chain connects TRBV20-1 to TRBJ2-7; D is perhaps TRBD2 (6 bases). The CDR3 has 14 residues. Germline values: CDR1 DFQATT, CDR2 SNEGSKA (reference sequence). V was clipped by 6 bases and J by 4 bases, with 19 bases between them.

This clonotype was observed a handful of times. The chain carries TRBV7-2 and TRBJ1-2; D is unclear. The length of the CDR3 is 13 residues. Germline-derived CDR1 and CDR2 are SGHTA and FQGNSA. V dropped 2 bases and J dropped 4 bases, with 8 bases sitting between them. As DNA, the CDR3 is TGTGCCAGCAGCTTAAGGACGAGCTATGGCTACACCTTC. This translates into CASSLRTSYGYTF.

The rearrangement uses TRBV29-1 and TRBJ1-1, with a tentative D call TRBD1 (6 bases). The V and J ends lost 4 bases and 2 bases respectively, with 11 bases between them. CDR3 size: 13 residues. Per the germline V gene, CDR1 is SQVTM and CDR2 is ANQGSEA. CDR3 DNA: TGCAGCGTTGCTTTGGGACAAAACACTGAAGCTTTCTTT. Protein: CSVALGQNTEAFF.

The V and J genes are TRBV20-1 and TRBJ1-1, with 8 nucleotides matching TRBD1. This CDR3 comprises 15 residues. Trimming cost V 4 bases and J 1 base; bases outside gene matches: 8. Germline values: CDR1 DFQATT, CDR2 SNEGSKA (reference sequence). The CDR3 reads CSAKPTGAANTEAFF. For the CDR3, the DNA is TGCAGTGCTAAACCGACAGGGGCTGCGAACACTGAAGCTTTCTTT.

V usage is TRBV5-1 and J usage is TRBJ1-5; 11 bases are a match to TRBD1. The V segment lost 4 bases and the J segment 6 bases; nucleotides outside the gene matches: 6. This CDR3 spans 15 amino acids. Germline V gene data show CDR1 as SGHRS and CDR2 as YFSETQ. CDR3 in DNA: TGCGCCAGCAGCAACGGGACAGGGGGTAGTCAGCCCCAGCATTTT. Translating gives CASSNGTGGSQPQHF.

This clonotype was seen more than once but under ten times. The V call is TRBV6-5, the J call TRBJ2-7, with 8 bases that match TRBD1. V trimming: 0 bases; J trimming: 4 bases; junction bases outside the gene matches: 11. The germline V gene has CDR1 MNHEY and CDR2 SVGAGI. This CDR3 contains 17 residues. Here the CDR3 DNA reads TGTGCCAGCAGTTACTCGCGGAGGACAGGGAGTGGGTACGAGCAGTACTTC. Amino acid sequence: CASSYSRRTGSGYEQYF.

V and J are TRBV29-1 and TRBJ1-5; D is uncertain. The CDR3 contains 13 residues. Looked up from germline, CDR1 is SQVTM and CDR2 is ANQGSEA. The germline V and J ends were trimmed by 1 base and 1 base, with 5 bases remaining between them. DNA of the CDR3: TGCAGCGTTGAAGTGCAGAGCAATCAGCCCCAGCATTTT. Its protein is CSVEVQSNQPQHF.

Ten or more counts support this clonotype. The J gene is TRBJ2-3, the V gene TRBV25-1; TRBD1 is a possible D gene (6 bases). This CDR3 is built from 14 residues. V was clipped by 4 bases and J by 4 bases, with 12 bases between them. CDR1 is MGHDK and CDR2 is SYGVNS in the germline V gene. The CDR3 spells CASSGLGASDTQYF. For the CDR3, the DNA is TGTGCCAGCAGTGGGTTGGGGGCGTCAGATACGCAGTATTTT.

This clonotype was picked up many times. The genes are TRBV4-3 and TRBJ2-3; no clear D. CDR1 LGHNA and CDR2 YSLEER come from the germline V gene. V was cut by 0 bases and J by 8 bases, with 9 bases left in between. The CDR3 covers 13 residues. DNA for the CDR3: TGCGCCAGCAGCCAAGATCCTACGGGTACGCAGTATTTT. This encodes CASSQDPTGTQYF.

CDR3 amino acids: CASSPRDWESIQYF. For the CDR3, the DNA is TGTGCCAGCAGTCCCCGGGACTGGGAAAGCATTCAGTACTTC. The V gene is TRBV27, the J gene TRBJ2-7, with D tentatively TRBD2 (6 bases). The J call could be wrong; TRBJ2-4 is a better fit for the DNA end. CDR3 length: 14 amino acids. Looked up from germline, CDR1 is MNHEY and CDR2 is SMNVEV (reference sequence).

In DNA, the CDR3 is TGTGCCAGCTCAGCTGACATCTTAAACACCGGGGAGCTGTTTTTT. Its translation is CASSADILNTGELFF. The V call is TRBV18, the J call TRBJ2-2; D is unclear. The germline gives CDR1 KGHSH, CDR2 LQKENI. V shed 5 bases and J shed 2 bases, with 12 bases lying between them. The CDR3 has 15 amino acids.

The V and J genes are TRBV6-2 or TRBV6-3 and TRBJ2-5; 7 positions match TRBD2. V was pared by 6 bases and J by 11 bases, with 18 bases of the junction left unmatched. The germline V gene encodes CDR1 MNHEY and CDR2 SVGEGT. The length of the CDR3 is 15 residues. The CDR3 DNA follows: TGTGCCAGCAGCCCAGGTGGGGCGGGAGTAGGTGAGCAGTACTTC. This encodes CASSPGGAGVGEQYF.

The rearrangement joins TRBV2 to TRBJ1-6; TRBD1 agrees at 7 bases. The CDR3 loop spans 15 amino acids. V lost 9 bases to trimming and J lost 1 base; unmatched junction nucleotides: 6. CDR1 and CDR2 from the germline V gene are SNHLY and FYNNEI. The CDR3 protein is CASVRDSSYNSPLHF. DNA for the CDR3: TGTGCCAGTGTAAGGGACAGTTCCTATAATTCACCCCTCCACTTT. The variable domain in full, with the rest retrieved from reference TRBV2 and TRBJ1-6, is EPEVTQTPSHQVTQMGQEVILRCVPISNHLYFYWYRQILGQKVEFLVSFYNNEISEKSEIFDDQFSVERPDGSNFTLKIRSTKLEDSAMYFCASVRDSSYNSPLHFGNGTRLTVT.

V and J are TRBV6-2 or TRBV6-3 and TRBJ2-1; D might be TRBD1 or TRBD2, each matching 5 bases. The V gene lost 4 bases and the J gene lost 7 bases, with 17 bases spanning the gap. Germline V gene data show CDR1 as MNHEY and CDR2 as SVGEGT. The CDR3 length is 15 residues. CDR3 in DNA: TGTGCCAGCAGTTCCGGGACCCCCCCTCGGAATGAGCAGTTCTTC. This translates into CASSSGTPPRNEQFF.

J is TRBJ1-1 and V is TRBV5-1, with 7 nucleotides matching TRBD1. Trimming removed 0 bases from V and 6 bases from J; junction bases left unmatched: 8. Germline V lookup: CDR1 SGHRS, CDR2 YFSETQ. CDR3 size: 15 residues. This chain's CDR3 is CASSLGTGERAEAFF. The CDR3 region has the DNA TGCGCCAGCAGCTTGGGCACAGGGGAGCGGGCTGAAGCTTTCTTT.

This clonotype came up many times. The rearrangement joins TRBV20-1 to TRBJ2-5; 8 positions agree with TRBD1. This CDR3 comprises 14 residues. The J segment lost 2 bases and the V segment lost 0 bases, leaving 2 bases of the junction unmatched. Germline loops: CDR1 DFQATT, CDR2 SNEGSKA (reference sequence). The CDR3 DNA reads as TGCAGTGCTAGAGACAGGGGGCATCAAGAGACCCAGTACTTC. Translation: CSARDRGHQETQYF.

The chain uses TRBV20-1 and TRBJ1-4, with 10 bases matching TRBD1. The V gene's germline CDR1 is DFQATT and CDR2 SNEGSKA (reference sequence). Germline trimming cut 5 bases from V and 8 bases from J; bases unmatched to any gene: 11. CDR3 size: 15 residues. The CDR3 nucleotides read TGCAGTGCTCGTCAGACAGGGGGCACTGGGGAAAAACTGTTTTTT. The encoded protein is CSARQTGGTGEKLFF.

The chain links TRBV7-6 to TRBJ2-4, with TRBD1 matching over 9 bases. Germline assignment: CDR1 SGHVS and CDR2 FNYEAQ. The trim removed 10 bases at V and 3 bases at J, leaving 1 base unmatched. The CDR3 sequence is 12 residues long. CDR3 bases: TGTGCCACGGGACAGGGCAAAAACATTCAGTACTTC. Its protein product is CATGQGKNIQYF.

In this sample, this clonotype turned up once. This sequence may be a read error, since a much larger clone differs from it by one base. This chain joins TRBV20-1 and TRBJ2-5; D remains ambiguous. The germline CDR1 and CDR2 sequences are DFQATT and SNEGSKA (reference sequence). The germline V and J ends were trimmed by 3 bases and 11 bases, with 19 bases remaining between them. This CDR3 has 13 residues. This chain's CDR3 is CSASRAVYNEQYF. The CDR3 DNA is TGCAGTGCTAGTAGGGCAGTTTACAATGAGCAGTACTTC.

This clonotype was counted between two and nine times. The V and J genes are TRBV28 and TRBJ2-7; 9 bases line up with TRBD1. Germline values: CDR1 MDHEN, CDR2 SYDVKM. Losses at the gene ends were 4 bases for V and 5 bases for J; bases not matched to a gene: 3. This CDR3 region has 13 residues. CDR3 in amino acids: CASSYTGGHEQYF. The CDR3, as DNA: TGTGCCAGCAGTTACACAGGGGGCCACGAGCAGTACTTC.